This T cell receptor (beta chain) was identified during a study of PD-L1 blockade in urothelial cancer. Whole-study context: Patients had undergone 0 to 3 prior chemotherapy regimens. Study observations and caveats: Sub-median blood TCR clonality before treatment predicted longer survival.

This clone has just one count. Antigen: not known. Trimming removed 0 bases from V and 8 bases from J, with 15 bases in between. The CDR3 is 16 residues long. Germline values: CDR1 SGHNT, CDR2 YYREEE (reference sequence). Clones were sequenced by immunoSEQ multiplex PCR, and TCRdb holds only the in-frame ones, with some missing. The table includes approximately 37,000 clones, around 83% detected once. This specimen was PBMCs, taken around atezolizumab (anti-PD-L1) treatment. The chain is built from TRBV5-4 and TRBJ1-6; perhaps TRBD1 as D (6 bases). The clonotype was recovered from a man aged 55-75 years with urothelial cancer. DNA for the CDR3: TGTGCCAGCAGCTTGGGAGTTAGGGCAGGGGATTCACCCCTCCACTTT. Its translation: CASSLGVRAGDSPLHF. Full variable domain (missing parts from reference TRBV5-4 and TRBJ1-6): ETGVTQSPTHLIKTRGQQVTLRCSSQSGHNTVSWYQQALGQGPQFIFQYYREEENGRGNFPPRFSGLQFPNYSSELNVNALELDDSALYLCASSLGVRAGDSPLHFGNGTRLTVT.